The rows below give T cell receptor beta chains drawn from one sample of a study of shared clonotypes between healthy human individuals. TCRdb's table, derived via immunoSEQ multiplex PCR, lists solely in-frame clones and lacks some. The sample has some 2,500,000 clones, approximately 90% seen once. Sequences were obtained from naive CD4+ T cells from PBMCs. Every receptor here comes from a man aged 18 to 29 in good health. Some clones in this sample may be carry-over from other donors' samples. Both conserved end residues are part of each CDR3. Each record gives: D gene, clone size, V gene, J gene, CDR3 DNA, CDR3 protein. The D gene is left open where the match is weak. Rows may omit the clone size; those that give it use once, few, many or a size class.

TRBD2,-,TRBV5-3,TRBJ2-3,TGTGCCAGAAAGACTAGCGGGAGCACAGATACGCAGTATTTT,CARKTSGSTDTQYF
-,-,TRBV5-1,TRBJ2-5,TGCGCCAGCAGCTTAAATATTGCGGATCAAGAGACCCAGTACTTC,CASSLNIADQETQYF
TRBD2,once,TRBV4-3,TRBJ2-3,TGCGCCAGCAGCCAGGACACTAGCGGGAGAGGCGCAGATACGCAGTATTTT,CASSQDTSGRGADTQYF
TRBD1,-,TRBV5-8,TRBJ1-5,TGTGCCAGCAGCCGGGACAGGGTAGGATGGAATCAGCCCCAGCATTTT,CASSRDRVGWNQPQHF
TRBD2,once,TRBV7-8,TRBJ2-1,TGTGCCAGCAGCACGGGGAGGGGCTCCTACAATGAGCAGTTCTTC,CASSTGRGSYNEQFF
-,-,TRBV5-1,TRBJ1-3,TGCGCCAGCAGCTCGCAGGGGATCGCCTCTGGAAACACCATATATTTT,CASSSQGIASGNTIYF
TRBD2,-,TRBV2,TRBJ2-3,TGTGCCAGCAGCCCCGGGACTAGCGGGAGGGGAATGATGGATACGCAGTATTTT,CASSPGTSGRGMMDTQYF
-,few,TRBV7-3,TRBJ1-1,TGTGCCAGCAGTAAAACAGGTCCAGGGAGCACTGAAGCTTTCTTT,CASSKTGPGSTEAFF
-,-,TRBV7-3,TRBJ1-2,TGTGCCAGCAGCCCCGTTACAGGGTATGGCTACACCTTC,CASSPVTGYGYTF
-,-,TRBV28,TRBJ1-2,TGTGCCAGCAGTTTACTGCAGGGAACCCATGGCTACACCTTC,CASSLLQGTHGYTF
-,-,TRBV29-1,TRBJ1-1,TGCAGCGTAGTACGAGTTATGAACACTGAAGCTTTCTTT,CSVVRVMNTEAFF
-,few,TRBV5-6,TRBJ1-1,TGTGCCAGCAGCTTGGGCACTGAAGCTTTCTTT,CASSLGTEAFF
TRBD2,-,TRBV30,TRBJ2-1,TGTGCCTGGAGTAGACTAGCGGGAGTAATGAATGAGCAGTTCTTC,CAWSRLAGVMNEQFF
-,-,TRBV28,TRBJ1-5,TGTGCCAGCAGTCGGGACACATATAGCAATCAGCCCCAGCATTTT,CASSRDTYSNQPQHF
TRBD1,-,TRBV6-1,TRBJ2-5,TGTGCCAGCAGTGAAAGCCAGGGGGCTGAAGAGACCCAGTACTTC,CASSESQGAEETQYF
TRBD2,-,TRBV7-9,TRBJ2-7,TGTGCCAGCAGCTTAGTAGCGGGAGTCACCGAGCAGTACTTC,CASSLVAGVTEQYF
-,few,TRBV5-6,TRBJ1-1,TGTGCCAGCAGCCGCGGGAGGACTGAAGCTTTCTTT,CASSRGRTEAFF
-,-,TRBV10-3,TRBJ2-5,TGTGCCACCTCGTGGGGGGCCCAAGAGACCCAGTACTTC,CATSWGAQETQYF
TRBD2,-,TRBV19,TRBJ2-1,TGTGCCACCTTAGCGGGAGGCTACGATGAGCAGTTCTTC,CATLAGGYDEQFF
TRBD2,-,TRBV6-4,TRBJ2-1,TGTGCCAGCAGTTCTCGCTGGACTAGCGGGAGAATCAACGAGCAGTTCTTC,CASSSRWTSGRINEQFF
-,-,TRBV7-3,TRBJ1-1,TGTGCCAGCAGCTCGCGATTGAACACTGAAGCTTTCTTT,CASSSRLNTEAFF
-,-,TRBV15,TRBJ2-7,TGTGCCACCAGCAGAGGTGGAGGGTCCTACGAGCAGTACTTC,CATSRGGGSYEQYF
TRBD2,once,TRBV11-2,TRBJ2-1,TGTGCCAGCAGCTTAGTGGCGGGAGGCTTTTACAATGAGCAGTTCTTC,CASSLVAGGFYNEQFF
-,-,TRBV6-1,TRBJ2-2,TGTGCCAGCGGGGGGCTTGACACCGGGGAGCTGTTTTTT,CASGGLDTGELFF
-,-,TRBV5-1,TRBJ2-7,TGCGCCAGCAGCTTGGCCCCGGGACAAGGGGACTACGAGCAGTACTTC,CASSLAPGQGDYEQYF
TRBD1,-,TRBV30,TRBJ2-7,TGTGCCTGGCGAGAATACAGGGGCGGACCCTACGAGCAGTACTTC,CAWREYRGGPYEQYF
-,-,TRBV9,TRBJ1-2,TGTGCCAGCAGCGTAACTAACTATGGCTACACCTTC,CASSVTNYGYTF
TRBD2,-,TRBV9,TRBJ2-3,TGTGCCAGCAGCCCCCCGACTAGCGGGAATACGCAGTATTTT,CASSPPTSGNTQYF
TRBD1,-,TRBV5-4,TRBJ1-4,TGTGCCAGCAGCACAGGGGGGATAAGGGAAAAACTGTTTTTT,CASSTGGIREKLFF
-,once,TRBV7-8,TRBJ1-2,TGTGCCAGCAGCTTAGAGGGCGCCCTGGGCTATGGCTACACCTTC,CASSLEGALGYGYTF
TRBD2,-,TRBV7-3,TRBJ2-7,TGTGCCAGCAGCCGCAAACTAGCGGGAGGTGTGTACGAGCAGTACTTC,CASSRKLAGGVYEQYF
-,-,TRBV7-2,TRBJ2-5,TGTGCCAGCAGCTTAGATATTGGTAGTTTTCGCGAGACCCAGTACTTC,CASSLDIGSFRETQYF
TRBD1,-,TRBV2,TRBJ1-5,TGTGCCAGCAGTGAGCAGGGGGCTGGCAATCAGCCCCAGCATTTT,CASSEQGAGNQPQHF
-,-,TRBV2,TRBJ2-6,TGTGCCAGCAGTGTCGAATCTGGGGCCAACGTCCTGACTTTC,CASSVESGANVLTF
-,-,TRBV7-3,TRBJ1-3,TGTGCCAGCGCCGGGGGGGAGTCTGGAAACACCATATATTTT,CASAGGESGNTIYF
-,-,TRBV4-1,TRBJ1-4,TGCGCCAGCAGCCAAGGTGACAGGCAGAATGAAAAACTGTTTTTT,CASSQGDRQNEKLFF
TRBD2,-,TRBV6-5,TRBJ2-1,TGTGCCAGCAGTTACTCTCCTAGCGGGAGGGCCAGGCAGTTCTTC,CASSYSPSGRARQFF
TRBD2,-,TRBV7-9,TRBJ2-2,TGTGCCAGCAGCCGAACCGGGACTAGCGGGAGGGCCGCCGGGGAGCTGTTTTTT,CASSRTGTSGRAAGELFF
-,once,TRBV4-2,TRBJ2-7,TGTGCCAGCAGCCAAGATCTAGGCTACTACGAGCAGTACTTC,CASSQDLGYYEQYF
TRBD2,-,TRBV5-1,TRBJ2-7,TGCGCCAGCAGCAAGGAACTAGCGGCCTCCTACGAGCAGTACTTC,CASSKELAASYEQYF
TRBD2,-,TRBV30,TRBJ2-2,TGTGCCTGGAGTCCCAAGGGGAGGGGGAACACCGGGGAGCTGTTTTTT,CAWSPKGRGNTGELFF
-,-,TRBV11-2,TRBJ2-7,TGTGCCAGCAGCTTAAGATGGGGGGCTTCCCAGGGCGAGCAGTACTTC,CASSLRWGASQGEQYF
-,-,TRBV14,TRBJ1-1,TGTGCCAGCGGTTCCAGTATGAACACTGAAGCTTTCTTT,CASGSSMNTEAFF
-,once,TRBV28,TRBJ1-5,TGTGCCAGCAGTTTAGCCGGGACGTTGCAGCCCCAGCATTTT,CASSLAGTLQPQHF
-,once,TRBV7-9,TRBJ2-5,TGTGCCAGCAGCTCGGGACCCCGGGAGACCCAGTACTTC,CASSSGPRETQYF
TRBD1,once,TRBV29-1,TRBJ1-2,TGCAGCGTTGTATCGGTCCTGACAGGGGAAGGCTACACCTTC,CSVVSVLTGEGYTF
TRBD1,-,TRBV19,TRBJ1-1,TGTGCGACTACCAGCCGGGACAGGCTCCGAACTGAAGCTTTCTTT,CATTSRDRLRTEAFF
-,-,TRBV7-3,TRBJ2-1,TGTGCCAGCAGCCCGGCTGTAAACCCCTACAATGAGCAGTTCTTC,CASSPAVNPYNEQFF
-,-,TRBV29-1,TRBJ1-1,TGCAGCGTTGAGGGGAACACTGAAGCTTTCTTT,CSVEGNTEAFF
-,-,TRBV10-3,TRBJ1-4,TGTGCCATCAGTGATAAGGGGGAAAAACTGTTTTTT,CAISDKGEKLFF
TRBD1,once,TRBV18,TRBJ1-4,TGTGCCAGCTCACCGGGGACAGGAGAGTGGAGAAAACTGTTTTTT,CASSPGTGEWRKLFF
TRBD2,-,TRBV7-9,TRBJ2-1,TGTGCCAGCAGCTTCCCTAGCGGGACCTACAATGAGCAGTTCTTC,CASSFPSGTYNEQFF
-,-,TRBV30,TRBJ2-1,TGTGCCTGGAGCCAAGGGCTTAACAATGAGCAGTTCTTC,CAWSQGLNNEQFF
TRBD2,once,TRBV11-3,TRBJ2-3,TGTGCCAGCAGCCCGGGACTAGCGGCCAGCACAGATACGCAGTATTTT,CASSPGLAASTDTQYF
TRBD1,-,TRBV27,TRBJ1-5,TGTGCCAGCACCAGTTACTACGGGACAGGCAATCAGCCCCAGCATTTT,CASTSYYGTGNQPQHF
-,-,TRBV12-2,TRBJ2-2,TGTGCAAGTCGCTTGCAGGGGGCCCACACCGGGGAGCTGTTTTTT,CASRLQGAHTGELFF
-,-,TRBV19,TRBJ1-5,TGTGCCAGTAGTTGGGGGAGGGCTAGCAATCAGCCCCAGCATTTT,CASSWGRASNQPQHF
-,-,TRBV5-1,TRBJ1-3,TGCGCCAGCAGCTCAGGACCGAACTCTGGAAACACCATATATTTT,CASSSGPNSGNTIYF
-,-,TRBV5-1,TRBJ2-1,TGCGCCAGCAGCTTGGTTTTCGGGAACAATGAGCAGTTCTTC,CASSLVFGNNEQFF